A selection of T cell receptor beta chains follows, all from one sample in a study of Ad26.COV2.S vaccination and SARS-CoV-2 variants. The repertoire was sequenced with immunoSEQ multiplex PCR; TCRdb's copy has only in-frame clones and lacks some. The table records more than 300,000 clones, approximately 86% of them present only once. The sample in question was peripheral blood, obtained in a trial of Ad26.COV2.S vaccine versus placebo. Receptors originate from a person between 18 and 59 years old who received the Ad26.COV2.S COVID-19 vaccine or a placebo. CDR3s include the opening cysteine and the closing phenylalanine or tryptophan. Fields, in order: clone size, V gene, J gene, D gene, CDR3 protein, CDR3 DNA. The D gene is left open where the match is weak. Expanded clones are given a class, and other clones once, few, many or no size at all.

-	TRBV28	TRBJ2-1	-	CASSFPGTPSNNEQFF	TGTGCCAGCAGTTTTCCCGGGACTCCATCGAACAATGAGCAGTTCTTC
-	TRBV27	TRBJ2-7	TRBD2	CASSLSRGESYEQYF	TGTGCCAGCAGTTTATCGCGGGGGGAGTCCTACGAGCAGTACTTC
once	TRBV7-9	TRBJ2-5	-	CASSWPGAQTQYF	TGTGCCAGCAGCTGGCCCGGGGCTCAGACCCAGTACTTC
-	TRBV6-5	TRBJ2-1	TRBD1	CASRLTGGNEQFF	TGTGCCAGCAGACTGACAGGGGGGAATGAGCAGTTCTTC
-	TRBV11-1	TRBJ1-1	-	CASSLAEGEGNTEAFF	TGTGCCAGCAGCTTAGCGGAAGGAGAGGGGAACACTGAAGCTTTCTTT
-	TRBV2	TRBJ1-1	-	CASNWEGDTEAFF	TGTGCCAGCAACTGGGAGGGGGACACTGAAGCTTTCTTT
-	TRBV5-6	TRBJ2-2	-	CASSLVSGGRGELFF	TGTGCCAGCAGCTTGGTTAGTGGGGGACGCGGGGAGCTGTTTTTT
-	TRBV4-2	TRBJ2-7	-	CASSHPQRVDEQYF	TGTGCCAGCAGCCACCCCCAAAGGGTGGACGAGCAGTACTTC
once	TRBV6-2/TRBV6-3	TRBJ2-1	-	CASSYGGPRGGEQFF	TGTGCCAGCAGTTACGGGGGGCCCCGCGGCGGCGAGCAGTTCTTC
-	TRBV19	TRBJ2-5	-	CASSIEWGGAQYF	TGTGCCAGTAGTATAGAGTGGGGTGGGGCCCAGTACTTC
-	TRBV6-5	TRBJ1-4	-	CASTGPNEKLFF	TGTGCCAGCACGGGGCCTAATGAAAAACTGTTTTTT
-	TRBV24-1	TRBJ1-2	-	CATSDLNGGIYGYTF	TGTGCCACCAGTGATTTGAACGGGGGCATCTATGGCTACACCTTC
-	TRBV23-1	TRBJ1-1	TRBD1	CASSQTGDNTEAFF	TGCGCCAGCAGCCAGACAGGGGACAACACTGAAGCTTTCTTT
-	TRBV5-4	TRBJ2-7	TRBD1	CASSASHPLGTGGLMHEQYF	TGTGCCAGCAGCGCCAGTCATCCTTTGGGGACAGGGGGCTTGATGCACGAGCAGTACTTC
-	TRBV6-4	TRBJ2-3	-	CASSAGNTQYF	TGTGCCAGCAGTGCAGGGAATACGCAGTATTTT
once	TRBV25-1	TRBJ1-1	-	CASSLQLNTEAFF	TGTGCCAGCAGCTTACAGTTGAACACTGAAGCTTTCTTT
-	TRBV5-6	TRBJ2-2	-	CASSLGRPGELFF	TGTGCCAGCAGCTTGGGTCGGCCCGGGGAGCTGTTTTTT
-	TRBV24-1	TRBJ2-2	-	CATSEWILTPGAAGELFF	TGTGCCACCAGTGAATGGATTCTGACTCCTGGAGCGGCCGGGGAGCTGTTTTTT
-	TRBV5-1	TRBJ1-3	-	CASSPGRGLKNTIYF	TGCGCCAGCAGCCCAGGGCGGGGGCTTAAGAACACCATATATTTT
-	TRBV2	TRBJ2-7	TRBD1	CASSEAGQGAWEQYF	TGTGCCAGCAGTGAGGCGGGACAGGGGGCGTGGGAGCAGTACTTC
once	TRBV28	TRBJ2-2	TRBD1	CASSLKQGARTGELFF	TGTGCCAGCAGTCTTAAACAGGGGGCGCGAACCGGGGAGCTGTTTTTT
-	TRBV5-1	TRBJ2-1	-	CASSPDSVEQFF	TGCGCCAGCAGCCCGGACTCTGTTGAGCAGTTCTTC
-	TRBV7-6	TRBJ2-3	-	CASSLRRMGSDTQYF	TGTGCCAGCAGCTTACGGCGGATGGGGTCAGATACGCAGTATTTT